One and the same sample provided the 10 T cell receptor beta chains below, sequenced in a study of T-cell memory formation after mild COVID-19. TCRdb analysed the 5' RACE reads with MiXCR anew, one entry per CDR3 protein. The table has some 210,000 distinct CDR3 sequences, around 30% seen once. Sequenced material: PBMCs or a T cell subset sorted from them (not recorded which). The receptors shown here come from an adult woman who had mild COVID-19 (a few samples of this study predate the infection). Cell type and time point are not known.

This clonotype was recorded a few times. The chain is built from TRBV20-1 and TRBJ1-1; 8 nucleotides agree with TRBD1. Trimming cost V 3 bases and J 3 bases; bases outside gene matches: 3. CDR1 and CDR2 (germline): DFQATT, SNEGSKA (reference sequence). The CDR3 has 13 residues. CDR3 DNA sequence: TGCAGTGCTAGCAGGGGGCGAGACACTGAAGCTTTCTTT. It specifies CSASRGRDTEAFF.

This sequence joins TRBV9 and TRBJ1-5, with D possibly TRBD1 on 5 matching bases. Per the germline V gene, CDR1 is SGDLS and CDR2 is YYNGEE. There are 14 residues in the CDR3. Trimming removed 0 bases from V and 7 bases from J, with 11 bases in between. The CDR3 loop reads CASSVGQRGQPQHF. The CDR3 region has the DNA TGTGCCAGCAGCGTAGGACAGCGAGGACAGCCCCAGCATTTT.

This clonotype was recorded at least ten times. CDR3 sequence: CASSLVTGTSIVNEQFF. CDR3 nucleotides: TGTGCCAGCAGCTTAGTCACCGGGACTAGTATCGTCAATGAGCAGTTCTTC. The chain combines TRBV7-6 with TRBJ2-1; 8 nucleotides line up with TRBD2. The length of the CDR3 is 17 residues. V shed 1 base, J shed 6 bases, and the junction held 11 bases outside the gene matches. CDR1 is SGHVS and CDR2 is FNYEAQ in the germline V gene.

This clonotype was picked up a small number of times. V gene TRBV7-3 combines with J gene TRBJ2-2, with 13 bases aligning to TRBD2. The CDR3 runs to 15 residues. Germline lookup yields CDR1 SGHTA and CDR2 FQGTGA. J lost 6 bases, V lost 4 bases, and 2 bases had no gene match. The CDR3 is CASSSTSGRSGELFF. In DNA, the CDR3 is TGTGCCAGCAGCTCGACTAGCGGGAGGTCCGGGGAGCTGTTTTTT.

The chain couples TRBV20-1 to TRBJ2-7; D might be TRBD2 (5 bases). Trimming stripped 0 bases from V and 4 bases from J, with 19 bases between. The CDR3 consists of 16 residues. CDR1 and CDR2 (germline): DFQATT, SNEGSKA (reference sequence). The CDR3 DNA reads TGCAGTGCTAGAGATGAGGGTCTGAGCGCGATTTACGAGCAGTACTTC. Amino acid sequence: CSARDEGLSAIYEQYF.

This clonotype was detected a few times. The rearrangement uses TRBV24-1 and TRBJ1-2; D remains ambiguous. The length of the CDR3 is 14 residues. Germline CDR1 reads KGHDR; CDR2 reads SFDVKD. V gave up 3 bases and J gave up 4 bases, with 11 bases separating them. In DNA form, the CDR3 reads TGTGCCACCAGTGATCTTGGGCAGACCTATGGCTACACCTTC. Encoded protein: CATSDLGQTYGYTF.

This clonotype occurred many times. This rearrangement joins TRBV5-6 to TRBJ2-3; no firm D call. CDR3 length: 14 amino acids. Germline V lookup: CDR1 SGHDT, CDR2 YYEEEE. The V end was cut by 0 bases, the J end by 0 bases, with 5 bases between. In DNA form, the CDR3 reads TGTGCCAGCAGCTTGGATTCGAGCACAGATACGCAGTATTTT. It encodes CASSLDSSTDTQYF.

The rearrangement uses TRBV12-3 or TRBV12-4 and TRBJ2-1, with 12 bases matching TRBD2. The V gene end was trimmed by 7 bases and the J gene end by 9 bases; junction bases not matched to a gene: 10. The length of the CDR3 is 15 residues. CDR3 loop: CASIFGSSGGGEQFF. The CDR3 nucleotides are TGTGCCAGCATATTTGGGTCTAGCGGGGGGGGTGAGCAGTTCTTC.

This chain joins TRBV7-9 and TRBJ2-5; D is uncertain. The CDR3 is 14 residues long. In germline, CDR1 is SEHNR, CDR2 FQNEAQ (reference sequence). V lost 2 bases to trimming and J lost 5 bases, with 12 bases between them. The CDR3 loop reads CASSLPQIRETQYF. The CDR3 DNA follows: TGTGCCAGCAGCTTACCGCAGATCCGGGAGACCCAGTACTTC.

This clonotype appeared a few times. The chain uses TRBV2 and TRBJ1-1, with a weak D call TRBD1 (6 bases). CDR3 size: 15 residues. Germline-derived CDR1 and CDR2 are SNHLY and FYNNEI. V was cut by 1 base and J by 1 base, with 10 bases left in between. CDR3 DNA sequence: TGTGCCAGCAGTGAAGAGGGGGGCCAGAACACTGAAGCTTTCTTT. Translation gives CASSEEGGQNTEAFF.